The 2 T cell receptor beta chains presented below share a single source sample, sequenced in a study of T cells in Graves' hyperthyroidism and ophthalmopathy. Researchers amplified the TCR beta CDR3 regions from RNA transcripts. Carried out on the TCR CDR3, a first-round RT-PCR used the HTBI primer set. In TCRdb, the multiplex PCR reads were re-called with MiXCR into one record per CDR3 protein. Among over 350,000 distinct CDR3 sequences, less than 20% were seen once, and the ten largest hold about 38%. The specimen sequenced was blood. The receptors derive from a young man with Graves' ophthalmopathy.

The chain couples TRBV12-3 or TRBV12-4 to TRBJ2-3; D possibly corresponds to TRBD2 (7 bases). V lost 1 base and J lost 2, with 13 bases in between. This CDR3 contains 16 residues. CDR3 loop: CASSLGAGAYTDTQYF. The CDR3 DNA reads as TGTGCCAGCAGTTTAGGGGCGGGGGCCTACACAGATACGCAGTATTTT.

This clonotype has a handful of counts. The genes are TRBV3-1 and TRBJ1-3, with D perhaps matching TRBD1 (6 bases). In germline, CDR1 is LGHDT, CDR2 YNNKEL (reference sequence). Trimming removed 3 bases from V and 4 bases from J, with 10 bases in between. There are 14 residues in the CDR3. The CDR3 nucleotides are TGTGCCAGCAGCCACGGACAGCTAGGAAACACCATATATTTT. This codes for CASSHGQLGNTIYF.